Below are 20 T cell receptor beta chains sequenced from a single sample in a study of T cell repertoires in cytomegalovirus infection. TCRdb used MiXCR to reprocess the reads, holding one entry per CDR3 protein. The sample contains more than 200,000 distinct CDR3 sequences, approximately 9.2% of which appear only once. What was sequenced was PBMCs. The source of these receptors is a human donor in good health (CMV status not recorded). Some clones in this sample may be carry-over from other donors' samples.

The table lists this clonotype with many counts. The chain employs TRBV6-1 and TRBJ2-7; D not resolved. Trimming took off 6 bases at V and 1 base at J, with 10 bases between the two ends. Germline V gene lookup returns CDR1 MNHNS and CDR2 SASEGT. CDR3 size: 13 residues. Written as DNA, the CDR3 is TGTGCCAGCAGCCCCGACGGGTCCTACGAGCAGTACTTC. Its translation: CASSPDGSYEQYF.

As DNA, the CDR3 is TGTGCCAGCAGCCAAGTTTGGACTGAAGCTTTCTTT. Translating it yields CASSQVWTEAFF. This chain uses TRBV14 with TRBJ1-1; D call uncertain. The V gene lost 1 base and the J gene lost 5 bases, with 5 bases spanning the gap. The CDR3 is made up of 12 amino acids. In germline, CDR1 is SGHDN, CDR2 FVKESK. The variable domain in full, with the rest retrieved from reference TRBV14 and TRBJ1-1, is EAGVTQFPSHSVIEKGQTVTLRCDPISGHDNLYWYRRVMGKEIKFLLHFVKESKQDESGMPNNRFLAERTGGTYSTLKVQPAELEDSGVYFCASSQVWTEAFFGQGTRLTVV.

The V gene is TRBV9, the J gene TRBJ2-3; D is possibly TRBD1 (5 bases). The length of the CDR3 is 15 residues. Germline V gives CDR1 SGDLS, CDR2 YYNGEE. V gave up 2 bases and J gave up 5 bases, with 15 bases separating them. The CDR3 DNA reads as TGTGCCAGCAGCGTCGATCAGGGTTTGAAAGATACGCAGTATTTT. Its translation: CASSVDQGLKDTQYF.

This rearrangement joins TRBV12-3 or TRBV12-4 to TRBJ2-7; TRBD1 matches 7 bases. The CDR3 runs 14 residues. Trimming removed 5 bases from V and 0 bases from J; junction bases left unmatched: 4. In DNA form, the CDR3 reads TGTGCCAGCAGTCCACAGGGGACCTCCTACGAGCAGTACTTC. This sequence encodes CASSPQGTSYEQYF.

The V gene is TRBV19, the J gene TRBJ1-1; D possibly corresponds to TRBD1 (5 bases). The germline V gene encodes CDR1 LNHDA and CDR2 SQIVND (reference sequence). The CDR3 consists of 14 residues. V gave up 8 bases and J gave up 2 bases, with 15 bases separating them. The CDR3 DNA reads TGTGCCAGTCTTCCGGGACGGCGAAACACTGAAGCTTTCTTT. It is translated as CASLPGRRNTEAFF. Drawing the rest from reference TRBV19 and TRBJ1-1, the complete variable domain is DGGITQSPKYLFRKEGQNVTLSCEQNLNHDAMYWYRQDPGQGLRLIYYSQIVNDFQKGDIAEGYSVSREKKESFPLTVTSAQKNPTAFYLCASLPGRRNTEAFFGQGTRLTVV.

The chain has TRBV5-1 and TRBJ2-3; the D is unclear. Germline CDR1 reads SGHRS; CDR2 reads YFSETQ. V was trimmed by 5 bases and J by 0 bases, leaving 10 bases between them. The CDR3 length is 14 residues. The CDR3 bases are TGCGCCAGCAGTTACCTGGGGAGCACAGATACGCAGTATTTT. Translating it yields CASSYLGSTDTQYF.

V is TRBV2 and J is TRBJ2-1, with 12 bases that match TRBD2. The junction had 5 bases not matched to a gene; V was cut back by 3 bases and J by 5 bases. The CDR3 length is 16 residues. Germline CDR1 and CDR2: SNHLY and FYNNEI. The CDR3 sequence: CASSEDGLAGNNEQFF. The CDR3 nucleotides read TGTGCCAGCAGTGAGGACGGACTAGCGGGAAACAATGAGCAGTTCTTC.

This clonotype has at least ten counts. The chain couples TRBV7-2 to TRBJ2-5, with 10 bases matching TRBD1. The CDR3 runs 16 residues. V dropped 5 bases and J dropped 5; count of bases not matched to a gene: 11. Germline loops: CDR1 SGHTA, CDR2 FQGNSA. The CDR3 coding sequence is TGTGCCAGCAGCGTTCTTCCGGGACAGGGGACGGAGACCCAGTACTTC. This sequence encodes CASSVLPGQGTETQYF.

Ten or more counts support this clonotype. The chain joins TRBV12-3 or TRBV12-4 to TRBJ2-7; D unresolved. The CDR3 spans 14 residues. V dropped 2 bases and J dropped 5 bases, with 13 bases sitting between them. This CDR3 reads CASSLWGPQDEQYF. CDR3 DNA sequence: TGTGCCAGCAGTTTATGGGGTCCTCAGGACGAGCAGTACTTC.

This clonotype was found a few times. The chain is built from TRBV12-3 or TRBV12-4 and TRBJ2-3; D unclear. This CDR3 contains 14 residues. Deletions cut 7 bases from V and 5 bases from J, with 16 bases between. In nucleotides, the CDR3 is TGTGCCAGCACCCCCTTGGGGAAGCAAGATACGCAGTATTTT. Translation: CASTPLGKQDTQYF.

The sample holds a few counts of this clonotype. The V call is TRBV20-1, the J call TRBJ1-4, with a possible D match to TRBD1 (5 bases). CDR1 is DFQATT and CDR2 is SNEGSKA in the germline V gene (reference sequence). The CDR3 consists of 12 residues. The ends were cut back, 6 bases at V and 7 bases at J, with 12 bases in the middle. This CDR3 is CSARGGGEKLFF. The CDR3 DNA reads TGCAGTGCACGGGGCGGGGGTGAAAAACTGTTTTTT.

This clonotype was seen a few times. The chain combines TRBV5-1 with TRBJ2-7; 14 bases map to TRBD2. Germline CDR1 reads SGHRS; CDR2 reads YFSETQ. The CDR3 length is 16 residues. Trimming cost V 4 bases and J 5 bases; bases outside gene matches: 8. CDR3 sequence reads: CASSLDPGLAGDEQYF. CDR3 nucleotides: TGCGCCAGCAGCCTTGATCCGGGACTAGCGGGAGACGAGCAGTACTTC. Full variable domain (outside the CDR3, taken from reference TRBV5-1 and TRBJ2-7): KAGVTQTPRYLIKTRGQQVTLSCSPISGHRSVSWYQQTPGQGLQFLFEYFSETQRNKGNFPGRFSGRQFSNSRSEMNVSTLELGDSALYLCASSLDPGLAGDEQYFGPGTRLTVT.

This clonotype was recorded at least ten times. This chain connects TRBV4-1 to TRBJ1-5; 9 bases line up with TRBD1. V gave up 0 bases and J gave up 6 bases; unmatched junction bases: 9. Looked up from germline, CDR1 is MGHRA and CDR2 is YSYEKL. The CDR3 consists of 17 residues. For the CDR3, the DNA is TGCGCCAGCAGCCAAGATTCCAACAGGGGGCGCGGTCAGCCCCAGCATTTT. Translated: CASSQDSNRGRGQPQHF.

This clonotype was seen a handful of times. The CDR3 sequence: CASSAPDRLTEQFF. Written as DNA, the CDR3 is TGTGCCAGCAGCGCCCCAGACAGGTTGACTGAGCAGTTCTTC. This sequence joins TRBV7-9 and TRBJ2-1, with TRBD1 as a possible D gene (6 bases). Trimming took 5 bases from V and 9 from J, leaving 17 bases between them. CDR3 size: 14 residues. Germline assignment: CDR1 SEHNR and CDR2 FQNEAQ (reference sequence).

This clonotype occurred many times. The chain has TRBV11-2 and TRBJ2-7; maybe TRBD2 (7 bases). CDR3 length: 16 amino acids. Trimming pared 2 bases from V and 1 base from J, leaving 15 bases between. Germline V CDR1 and CDR2: SGHAT, FQNNGV. CDR3 coding DNA: TGTGCCAGCAGCTTAAGGGGGGGCCCCCTTTCCTACGAGCAGTACTTC. Translated, it gives CASSLRGGPLSYEQYF.

This clonotype was recorded many times. The V gene is TRBV12-3 or TRBV12-4, the J gene TRBJ2-3; 7 bases match TRBD1. The CDR3 runs 15 residues. The J segment lost 1 base and the V segment lost 5 bases, leaving 6 bases of the junction unmatched. This CDR3 reads CASSQGEWRTDTQYF. The CDR3 DNA sequence: TGTGCCAGCAGTCAGGGGGAGTGGCGCACAGATACGCAGTATTTT.

This clonotype has a count of ten or more. The rearrangement links TRBV20-1 to TRBJ2-1, with D uncertain. The CDR3 has 15 residues. Trimming pared 2 bases from V and 2 bases from J, leaving 13 bases between. Germline V lookup: CDR1 DFQATT, CDR2 SNEGSKA (reference sequence). The CDR3 DNA reads as TGCAGTGCTAGATCTCTCGAGCGAGCCTACAATGAGCAGTTCTTC. As protein: CSARSLERAYNEQFF.

The table lists this clonotype with many counts. The genes are TRBV7-8 and TRBJ1-1, with 9 positions matching TRBD1. The ends lost 0 bases at V and 6 bases at J; junction bases unmatched: 8. From germline, CDR1 is SGHVS and CDR2 FQNEAQ. This CDR3 region has 16 residues. As DNA, the CDR3 is TGTGCCAGCAGCTTAGCCTCAGGGACAGGGACGGCTGAAGCTTTCTTT. This codes for CASSLASGTGTAEAFF.

The chain links TRBV29-1 to TRBJ2-2; D remains unclear. Trimming took off 1 base at V and 4 bases at J, with 10 bases between the two ends. CDR3 length: 14 residues. Germline V gene lookup returns CDR1 SQVTM and CDR2 ANQGSEA. The chain's CDR3 is CSVEGQLPTGELFF. The CDR3 DNA follows: TGCAGCGTTGAAGGGCAGCTACCCACCGGGGAGCTGTTTTTT.

This clonotype occurred many times. The chain employs TRBV7-8 and TRBJ1-5; 7 bases match TRBD1. The junction had 11 bases not matched to a gene; V was cut back by 7 bases and J by 5 bases. Looked up from germline, CDR1 is SGHVS and CDR2 is FQNEAQ. CDR3 length equals 15 residues. The CDR3 DNA is TGTGCCAGCAACCCGACAGGGTCTGGTTATCAGCCCCAGCATTTT. Translation gives CASNPTGSGYQPQHF.